This T cell receptor (beta chain) emerged from a study of regulatory T cells in long-lasting Graves disease. This clonotype came up many times. Time point given: persistent/refractory GD, antithyroid drugs over 5 years with positive TRAb. The TCR library was prepared using RNA isolated from PBMCs. Patients were enrolled at an endocrinology department in Xi'an, China. Nine milliliters of peripheral blood were taken and placed in EDTA tubes. Relying on iRepertoire HTBI primers and Arm-PCR of CDR3 regions, the team built TCR beta libraries. One entry per CDR3 protein, called by TCRdb with MiXCR from the multiplex PCR reads. The sample lists about 470,000 distinct CDR3 sequences, less than 25% occurring once. Trimming removed 8 bases at V and 4 bases at J, with 11 bases between. The CDR3 covers 12 residues. Germline V gene sequence: CDR1 MDHEN, CDR2 SYDVKM.

Sample: peripheral blood mononuclear cells (PBMCs), taken when the disease was refractory, from a patient treated with antithyroid drugs. This receptor was obtained from a female donor with Graves disease. The rearrangement joins TRBV28 to TRBJ2-5, with D maybe TRBD1 (6 bases). The chain's CDR3 is CASRPGVETQYF. CDR3 DNA sequence: TGTGCCAGCCGCCCAGGGGTAGAGACCCAGTACTTC.